Following are 13 T cell receptor beta chains from one sample sequenced in a study of T cell repertoires in cytomegalovirus infection. A single record per CDR3 protein comes from TCRdb applying MiXCR to the reads. The sample lists roughly 340,000 distinct CDR3 sequences; 25% to 35% were seen once. These receptors' antigens are unknown. Sequences were derived from cultured PBMCs, sampled from culture after CMV antigen stimulation. All receptors derive from a human donor in good health (CMV status not recorded). Some clones in this sample may be carry-over from other donors' samples.

CDR3 sequence reads: CASSRPRGTGANNEQFF. CDR3 in DNA: TGTGCCAGTAGCCGCCCCCGTGGGACAGGGGCTAACAATGAGCAGTTCTTC. The rearrangement links TRBV19 to TRBJ2-1; 10 bases align to TRBD1. CDR3 size: 17 residues. Germline loops: CDR1 LNHDA, CDR2 SQIVND (reference sequence). Trimming removed 6 bases from V and 5 bases from J; junction bases left unmatched: 13.

The chain links TRBV28 to TRBJ1-2, with 8 bases aligning to TRBD1. Germline V lookup: CDR1 MDHEN, CDR2 SYDVKM. The CDR3 totals 16 residues. Trimming at V came to 5 bases and at J to 6 bases, leaving 14 bases not matched to a gene. The CDR3 reads CASSVVSTGDSHGYTF. The CDR3 nucleotides are TGTGCCAGCAGTGTAGTTTCGACAGGGGATAGTCATGGCTACACCTTC.

This clonotype was seen only a few times. The V and J genes are TRBV9 and TRBJ2-3; possibly TRBD2 for D (5 bases). Germline CDR1 reads SGDLS; CDR2 reads YYNGEE. V lost 0 bases to trimming and J lost 6 bases, with 8 bases between them. CDR3 length: 13 amino acids. CDR3 protein: CASSVDRGDTQYF. CDR3 in DNA: TGTGCCAGCAGCGTAGACAGAGGGGATACGCAGTATTTT.

This sequence joins TRBV7-6 and TRBJ1-1, with TRBD1 identical over 10 bases. CDR3 size: 19 residues. Germline V gene sequence: CDR1 SGHVS, CDR2 FNYEAQ. V lost 5 bases and J lost 4; bases outside the gene matches: 19. The CDR3 bases are TGTGCCAGCAGCCTCCACCGCCGGGACAGGGGTGGCTGGAGCACTGAAGCTTTCTTT. Amino acids: CASSLHRRDRGGWSTEAFF.

The chain employs TRBV12-3 or TRBV12-4 and TRBJ1-6; D ambiguous. The CDR3 totals 13 residues. V lost 2 bases and J 10 bases, leaving 9 bases between the germline ends. The CDR3 sequence: CASSLMGGSPLHF. CDR3 nucleotide sequence: TGTGCCAGCAGTTTAATGGGTGGCTCACCCCTCCACTTT.

This clonotype appeared many times. The chain is built from TRBV5-1 and TRBJ2-1; 14 positions agree with TRBD2. CDR1 SGHRS and CDR2 YFSETQ come from the germline V gene. V gave up 2 bases and J gave up 16 bases; unmatched junction bases: 14. The CDR3 contains 16 residues. The CDR3 DNA is TGCGCCAGCAGCTTAACGACGACTAGCGGGGGGGTCAAGAACTTCTTC. Encoded protein: CASSLTTTSGGVKNFF.

This clonotype was seen only a few times. This chain joins TRBV15 and TRBJ1-6, with TRBD1 matching over 9 bases. The junction had 5 bases not matched to a gene; V was cut back by 7 bases and J by 7 bases. CDR3 length: 14 residues. Per the germline V gene, CDR1 is LNHNV and CDR2 is YYDKDF (reference sequence). CDR3 sequence: CATIADRGNSPLHF. The CDR3 nucleotides read TGTGCCACCATCGCGGACAGGGGCAATTCACCCCTCCACTTT.

This chain connects TRBV20-1 to TRBJ1-1; perhaps TRBD1 as D (5 bases). The CDR3 sequence is 14 residues long. The ends were cut back, 5 bases at V and 0 bases at J, with 13 bases in the middle. Germline V gene data show CDR1 as DFQATT and CDR2 as SNEGSKA (reference sequence). The chain's CDR3 is CSAGPDRLNTEAFF. CDR3 coding DNA: TGCAGTGCTGGTCCCGACAGATTGAACACTGAAGCTTTCTTT.

The chain combines TRBV28 with TRBJ1-5; 7 nucleotides match TRBD1. Trimming took 7 bases from V and 1 from J; bases not matched to a gene: 4. The germline CDR1 and CDR2 sequences are MDHEN and SYDVKM. This CDR3 is built from 14 residues. CDR3 in amino acids: CASTSGQSNQPQHF. The CDR3 DNA is TGTGCCAGCACCTCGGGACAGAGCAATCAGCCCCAGCATTTT.

The V gene is TRBV12-3 or TRBV12-4, the J gene TRBJ1-1; weak D call: TRBD1 (6 bases). V gave up 4 bases and J gave up 1 base, with 13 bases separating them. This CDR3 is 15 amino acids long. This CDR3 reads CASSSPGQRNTEAFF. CDR3 sequence (DNA): TGTGCCAGCAGTTCCCCTGGACAGAGGAACACTGAAGCTTTCTTT.

Only a few counts were recorded for this clonotype. This chain joins TRBV7-9 and TRBJ1-5, with TRBD1 identical over 8 bases. Trimming cost V 4 bases and J 6 bases; bases outside gene matches: 11. Germline lookup yields CDR1 SEHNR and CDR2 FQNEAQ (reference sequence). This CDR3 comprises 16 residues. CDR3 bases: TGTGCCAGCAGCTCCTCAGGGGGCTCATTCCCTCAGCCCCAGCATTTT. Its protein product is CASSSSGGSFPQPQHF.

In its sample, this clonotype was seen a few times. The chain uses TRBV12-3 or TRBV12-4 and TRBJ2-1; D is uncertain. The CDR3 contains 12 residues. V lost 5 bases and J 8 bases, leaving 10 bases between the germline ends. CDR3: CASSPASHEQFF. The CDR3 DNA reads as TGTGCCAGCAGTCCGGCCTCGCATGAGCAGTTCTTC.

This clonotype has a handful of counts. The gene calls are TRBV6-5 and TRBJ2-3, with 10 bases lining up with TRBD2. The germline gives CDR1 MNHEY, CDR2 SVGAGI. This CDR3 comprises 16 residues. Trimming removed 2 bases from V and 5 bases from J; junction bases left unmatched: 7. The CDR3 reads CASSYQSGGVVDTQYF. The CDR3, as DNA: TGTGCCAGCAGTTACCAAAGCGGGGGGGTCGTAGATACGCAGTATTTT.